This TCR beta chain was obtained from a study of identical twins. Findings and caveats of the study: Invariant MAIT and iNKT cells are populations that could partly confound zero-insertion analyses. Compared with models, monozygotic twins showed more out-of-frame TCR alpha sharing. Carriage of fewer insertions was seen in abundant cord blood beta clonotypes, whereas memory repertoires showed none.

This clonotype was seen a few times. Its antigen is not known. Template switching added a universal primer site, and cDNA bore unique molecular identifiers. TCRdb analysed the 5' RACE reads with MiXCR anew, one entry per CDR3 protein. The sample has 1.5 million or so distinct CDR3 sequences; less than 40% are singletons. V lost 0 bases, J lost 4 bases, and 9 bases lay in between. The CDR3 has 14 residues. Germline CDR1 is MGHRA and CDR2 is YSYEKL. This TCR was recovered from a newborn girl in good health. Sequencing used cord blood. The V and J genes are TRBV4-1 and TRBJ1-2; D gene uncertain. CDR3 in amino acids: CASSQEQRVYGYTF. The DNA of the CDR3 is TGCGCCAGCAGCCAAGAACAACGTGTCTATGGCTACACCTTC.